The 14 T cell receptor beta chains reported below all come from one sample, sequenced in a study of blood T cell repertoires in COVID-19. TCRdb's table, derived via immunoSEQ multiplex PCR, lists solely in-frame clones and lacks some. Seen here are more than 100,000 clones, less than 75% observed once, and the top ten hold 0.75% to 0.9%. Sequencing was performed on peripheral blood. The receptors stem from a human donor with acute or convalescent COVID-19. The donor label of this sample is uncertain.

This clone was observed at least ten times. The chain employs TRBV10-2 and TRBJ1-1, with D possibly matching TRBD1 (6 bases). Germline V CDR1 and CDR2: WSHSY, SAAADI. Trimming removed 6 bases at V and 0 bases at J, with 14 bases between. The CDR3 runs to 15 residues. This CDR3 is CASSPTGMVNTEAFF. The CDR3 DNA reads TGCGCCAGCAGCCCAACAGGGATGGTGAACACTGAAGCTTTCTTT.

The chain is built from TRBV24-1 and TRBJ2-5, with TRBD1 identical over 7 bases. CDR3 length: 17 residues. CDR1 KGHDR and CDR2 SFDVKD come from the germline V gene. V shed 5 bases and J 0 bases; nucleotides not matched to a gene: 11. The CDR3 sequence: CATSALRGGRNQETQYF. DNA of the CDR3: TGTGCCACCAGTGCCCTGCGAGGGGGCAGGAACCAAGAGACCCAGTACTTC.

The table lists this clone with a few counts. This chain uses TRBV6-5 with TRBJ2-1; TRBD2 aligns across 7 bases. The length of the CDR3 is 14 residues. Trimming took 7 bases from V and 9 from J; bases not matched to a gene: 12. CDR1 MNHEY and CDR2 SVGAGI come from the germline V gene. CDR3 region: CASIKISGLGEQFF. The CDR3 bases are TGTGCCAGCATAAAGATTAGCGGGCTGGGTGAGCAGTTCTTC.

J is TRBJ2-2 and V is TRBV7-2, with 7 bases identical to TRBD2. Per the germline V gene, CDR1 is SGHTA and CDR2 is FQGNSA. The CDR3 sequence is 18 residues long. J lost 0 bases, V lost 5 bases, and 12 bases had no gene match. The CDR3 region is CASSRAPSGAPNTGELFF. The CDR3, as DNA: TGTGCCAGCAGCCGGGCGCCCAGCGGGGCTCCGAACACCGGGGAGCTGTTTTTT.

The chain has TRBV5-1 and TRBJ1-2; possible D gene TRBD1, 6 bases. The germline CDR1 and CDR2 sequences are SGHRS and YFSETQ. V was trimmed by 4 bases and J by 6 bases, leaving 16 bases between them. The CDR3 is 14 amino acids. CDR3 amino acids: CASSAVGGLNGYTF. The CDR3 DNA reads TGCGCCAGCAGCGCCGTGGGGGGGCTGAATGGCTACACCTTC.

This clone appeared once. The chain uses TRBV2 and TRBJ1-2, with D maybe TRBD1 (5 bases). Germline values: CDR1 SNHLY, CDR2 FYNNEI. Deletions cut 7 bases from V and 8 bases from J, with 20 bases between. This CDR3 region has 14 residues. CDR3 region: CASTQDSAIIGYTF. The CDR3 DNA is TGTGCCAGCACCCAAGACAGCGCTATTATAGGCTACACCTTC.

The CDR3 loop is CASSLGGQGQAEAFF. The CDR3 DNA reads as TGTGCCAGCAGCTTGGGAGGACAGGGGCAAGCTGAAGCTTTCTTT. The chain couples TRBV5-5 to TRBJ1-1; 9 positions agree with TRBD1. V shed 0 bases and J 6 bases; nucleotides not matched to a gene: 6. CDR3 length: 15 residues. Germline V lookup: CDR1 SGHKS, CDR2 YYEKEE (reference sequence).

This clone was recorded a few times. The rearrangement links TRBV3-1 (or the pseudogene TRBV3-2) to TRBJ2-3; a weak D match, TRBD2 (5 bases). The V end was cut by 2 bases, the J end by 0 bases, with 9 bases between. The germline CDR1 and CDR2 sequences are LGHDT and YNNKEL (reference sequence). The CDR3 is made up of 15 amino acids. The CDR3 DNA reads as TGTGCCAGCAGCCAACCTAGCTCTAGCACAGATACGCAGTATTTT. It translates to CASSQPSSSTDTQYF.

The chain uses TRBV5-1 and TRBJ2-3; tentatively, D is TRBD2 (5 bases). Germline V gene sequence: CDR1 SGHRS, CDR2 YFSETQ. V was pared by 0 bases and J by 5 bases, with 7 bases between. The length of the CDR3 is 13 residues. The chain's CDR3 is CASSLGAGDTQYF. CDR3 bases: TGCGCCAGCAGCTTGGGGGCGGGAGATACGCAGTATTTT.

The chain links TRBV5-1 to TRBJ1-2; no clear D gene. Trimming took 0 bases from V and 2 from J, leaving 8 bases between them. Per germline, CDR1 SGHRS and CDR2 YFSETQ. The CDR3 is made up of 14 amino acids. The CDR3 DNA sequence: TGCGCCAGCAGCTTGGAACAGATCAACTATGGCTACACCTTC. It encodes CASSLEQINYGYTF.

This clone was picked up a small number of times. The chain couples TRBV4-2 to TRBJ2-2; 10 nucleotides match TRBD1. CDR3 length: 18 amino acids. Germline CDR1 reads LGHNA; CDR2 reads YNFKEQ. J lost 3 bases, V lost 2 bases, and 9 bases had no gene match. CDR3 sequence reads: CASSQIAGTGEHTGELFF. As DNA, the CDR3 is TGTGCCAGCAGCCAAATAGCCGGGACAGGGGAGCACACCGGGGAGCTGTTTTTT.

The chain recombines TRBV4-1 with TRBJ1-5, with 7 bases lining up with TRBD1. V lost 0 bases to trimming and J lost 2 bases; unmatched junction nucleotides: 10. There are 18 residues in the CDR3. Germline CDR1 MGHRA, CDR2 YSYEKL. The CDR3 sequence is CASSQDQGVGFGNQPQHF. CDR3 sequence (DNA): TGCGCCAGCAGCCAAGATCAGGGGGTGGGGTTTGGCAATCAGCCCCAGCATTTT.

The gene calls are TRBV27 and TRBJ1-6; no definite D call. The CDR3 is 15 amino acids. CDR1 MNHEY and CDR2 SMNVEV come from the germline V gene (reference sequence). V gave up 1 base and J gave up 9 bases, with 13 bases separating them. CDR3 sequence: CASSLYPTAGSPLHF. DNA of the CDR3: TGTGCCAGCAGTTTATACCCCACAGCGGGTTCACCCCTCCACTTT.

The V call is TRBV6-5, the J call TRBJ2-7; possible D gene TRBD2, 6 bases. V lost 8 bases and J 2 bases, leaving 13 bases between the germline ends. The CDR3 contains 13 residues. CDR1 is MNHEY and CDR2 is SVGAGI in the germline V gene. The CDR3 nucleotides read TGTGCCAGCGGGAGGCAGGGCCCCTACGAGCAGTACTTC. This encodes CASGRQGPYEQYF.